A single sample gave rise to the 6 T cell receptor beta chains below, sequenced in a study of blood T cell repertoires in COVID-19. This table comes from immunoSEQ multiplex PCR, and its TCRdb copy is limited to in-frame clones, with some not included. The table records 200,000 to 250,000 clones, 82% of them present only once. The sample comprised peripheral blood. These receptors were collected from a woman of 80 years or more with acute or convalescent COVID-19.

The chain is built from TRBV6-1 and TRBJ1-6; 7 bases are a match to TRBD1. Germline V gene sequence: CDR1 MNHNS, CDR2 SASEGT. V was pared by 4 bases and J by 5 bases, with 11 bases of the junction left unmatched. CDR3 length equals 17 residues. Here the CDR3 DNA reads TGTGCCAGCAGTGTGAGATCTGGGGGACAGCATAATTCACCCCTCCACTTT. Protein sequence: CASSVRSGGQHNSPLHF.

CDR3 loop: CASRVGQGYGYTF. For the CDR3, the DNA is TGTGCCAGCAGGGTGGGACAGGGCTATGGCTACACCTTC. The chain carries TRBV28 and TRBJ1-2, with TRBD1 matching 9 bases. Per germline, CDR1 MDHEN and CDR2 SYDVKM. V was clipped by 6 bases and J by 4 bases; unmatched bases: 3. The CDR3 runs to 13 residues.

The CDR3 sequence: CASSIWTGRGNSNQPQHF. As DNA, the CDR3 is TGTGCCAGTAGTATCTGGACAGGGCGAGGTAATAGCAATCAGCCCCAGCATTTT. The chain employs TRBV19 and TRBJ1-5; 8 bases are shared with TRBD1. Germline CDR1 reads LNHDA; CDR2 reads SQIVND (reference sequence). J gave up 0 bases and V 3 bases, and 10 bases lay outside the gene matches. This CDR3 comprises 18 residues.

The gene calls are TRBV12-3 or TRBV12-4 and TRBJ1-1, with a possible D match to TRBD1 (6 bases). The CDR3 is 13 amino acids. V lost 8 bases and J lost 1, with 11 bases in between. The CDR3 loop is CASVLTGNTEAFF. In DNA, the CDR3 is TGTGCCAGCGTCCTGACAGGGAACACTGAAGCTTTCTTT.

The rearrangement uses TRBV2 and TRBJ1-1, with 11 bases that match TRBD1. J was trimmed by 5 bases and V by 7 bases; bases with no gene match: 6. CDR3 length equals 14 residues. Germline CDR1 and CDR2: SNHLY and FYNNEI. For the CDR3, the DNA is TGTGCCAGCATCTCCGGGACAGGGGGGACTGAAGCTTTCTTT. This translates into CASISGTGGTEAFF.

The V call is TRBV7-9, the J call TRBJ1-5; TRBD1 is a possible D gene (5 bases). CDR3 size: 16 residues. Trimming cost V 5 bases and J 4 bases, with 18 bases left between them. Germline CDR1 and CDR2: SEHNR and FQNEAQ (reference sequence). CDR3 in DNA: TGTGCCAGCAGCCCGGGCCAATCGGGGGGTAATCAGCCCCAGCATTTT. This translates into CASSPGQSGGNQPQHF. Based on the CDR3 plus reference TRBV7-9 and TRBJ1-5, the full variable domain is DTGVSQNPRHKITKRGQNVTFRCDPISEHNRLYWYRQTLGQGPEFLTYFQNEAQLEKSRLLSDRFSAERPKGSFSTLEIQRTEQGDSAMYLCASSPGQSGGNQPQHFGDGTRLSIL.